This T cell receptor (beta chain) comes out of a study of PD-1 blockade in classical Hodgkin lymphoma. Findings of the study overall: There was a significant rise in CD4+ TCR diversity by C4D1, with no such rise for CD8+.

This clone has just one count. Its antigen is unidentified. CDR1 KGHSH and CDR2 LQKENI come from the germline V gene. Trimming removed 0 bases from V and 5 bases from J, with 8 bases in between. This CDR3 comprises 13 residues. After autologous stem cell transplantation all patients relapsed, and prior brentuximab vedotin exposure differed between cohorts. Method: immunoSEQ multiplex PCR; TCRdb's copy keeps in-frame clones and lacks some. The sample records 130,000 to 150,000 clones, approximately 81% being singletons. The material sequenced was peripheral blood mononuclear cells (PBMCs), taken before the second cycle of nivolumab. This receptor was identified in a human donor with classical Hodgkin lymphoma. The chain uses TRBV18 and TRBJ2-7; D gene ambiguous. The CDR3 nucleotides are TGTGCCAGCTCACCACCGGTAGGGCACGAGCAGTACTTC. Its translation: CASSPPVGHEQYF.